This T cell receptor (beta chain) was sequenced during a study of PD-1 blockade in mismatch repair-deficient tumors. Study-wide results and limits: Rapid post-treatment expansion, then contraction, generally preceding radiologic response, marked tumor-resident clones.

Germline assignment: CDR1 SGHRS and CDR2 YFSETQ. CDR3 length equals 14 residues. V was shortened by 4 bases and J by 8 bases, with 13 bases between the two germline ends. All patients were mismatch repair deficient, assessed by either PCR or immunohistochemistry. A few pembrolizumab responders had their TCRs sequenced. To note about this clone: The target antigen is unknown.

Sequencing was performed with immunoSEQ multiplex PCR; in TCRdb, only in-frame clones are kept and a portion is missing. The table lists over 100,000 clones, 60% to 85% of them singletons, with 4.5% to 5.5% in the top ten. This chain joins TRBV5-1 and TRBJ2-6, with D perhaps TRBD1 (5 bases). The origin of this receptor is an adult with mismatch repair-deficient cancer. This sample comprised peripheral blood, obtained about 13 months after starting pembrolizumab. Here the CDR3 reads CASSPATETNVLTF. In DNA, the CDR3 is TGCGCCAGCAGCCCCGCGACAGAAACCAACGTCCTGACTTTC.